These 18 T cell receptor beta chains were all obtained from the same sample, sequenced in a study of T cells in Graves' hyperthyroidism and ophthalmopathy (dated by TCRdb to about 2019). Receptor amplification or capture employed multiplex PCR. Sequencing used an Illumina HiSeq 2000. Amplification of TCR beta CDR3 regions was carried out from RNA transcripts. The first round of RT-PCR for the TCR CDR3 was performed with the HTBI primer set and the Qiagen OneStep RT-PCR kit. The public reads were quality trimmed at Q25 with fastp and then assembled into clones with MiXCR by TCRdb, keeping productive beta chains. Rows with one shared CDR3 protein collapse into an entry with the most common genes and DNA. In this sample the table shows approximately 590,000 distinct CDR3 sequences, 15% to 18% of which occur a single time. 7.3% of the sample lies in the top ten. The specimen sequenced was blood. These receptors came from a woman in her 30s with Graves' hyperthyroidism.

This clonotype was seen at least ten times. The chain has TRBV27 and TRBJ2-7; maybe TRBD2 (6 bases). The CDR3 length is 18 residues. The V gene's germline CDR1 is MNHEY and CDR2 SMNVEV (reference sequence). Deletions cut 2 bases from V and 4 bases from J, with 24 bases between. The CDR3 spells CASSLASFGAGTGYEQYF. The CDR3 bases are TGTGCCAGCAGTTTAGCTTCATTCGGCGCGGGAACGGGGTACGAGCAGTACTTC.

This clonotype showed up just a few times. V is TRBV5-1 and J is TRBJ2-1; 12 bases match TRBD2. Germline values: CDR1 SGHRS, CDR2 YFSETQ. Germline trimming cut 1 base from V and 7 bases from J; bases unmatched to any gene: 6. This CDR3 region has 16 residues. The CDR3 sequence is CASSLWLAGGLNEQFF. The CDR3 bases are TGCGCCAGCAGCTTGTGGCTAGCGGGAGGGCTGAATGAGCAGTTCTTC. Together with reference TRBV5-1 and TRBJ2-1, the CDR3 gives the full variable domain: KAGVTQTPRYLIKTRGQQVTLSCSPISGHRSVSWYQQTPGQGLQFLFEYFSETQRNKGNFPGRFSGRQFSNSRSEMNVSTLELGDSALYLCASSLWLAGGLNEQFFGPGTRLTVL.

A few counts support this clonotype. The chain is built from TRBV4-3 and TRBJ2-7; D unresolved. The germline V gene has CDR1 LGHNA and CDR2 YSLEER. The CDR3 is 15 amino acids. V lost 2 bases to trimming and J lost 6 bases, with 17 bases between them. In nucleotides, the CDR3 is TGCGCCAGCAGCCAAATGATGGAACGGGTTAGCGAGCAGTACTTC. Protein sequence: CASSQMMERVSEQYF.

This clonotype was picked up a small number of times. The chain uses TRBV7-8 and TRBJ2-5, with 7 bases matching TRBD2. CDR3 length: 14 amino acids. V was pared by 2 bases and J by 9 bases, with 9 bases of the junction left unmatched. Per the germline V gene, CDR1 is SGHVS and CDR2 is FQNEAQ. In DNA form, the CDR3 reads TGTGCCAGCAGCTTAAGCGGGGCCGTTGGGCCCCAGTACTTC. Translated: CASSLSGAVGPQYF.

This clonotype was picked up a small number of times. The DNA of the CDR3 is TGTGCCAGCAGTTATTCCCTCGATCCCTACGAGCAGTACTTC. Its translation is CASSYSLDPYEQYF. The genes are TRBV6-1 and TRBJ2-7; D remains ambiguous. The V gene's germline CDR1 is MNHNS and CDR2 SASEGT. The CDR3 has 14 residues. V was pared by 5 bases and J by 2 bases, with 13 bases between.

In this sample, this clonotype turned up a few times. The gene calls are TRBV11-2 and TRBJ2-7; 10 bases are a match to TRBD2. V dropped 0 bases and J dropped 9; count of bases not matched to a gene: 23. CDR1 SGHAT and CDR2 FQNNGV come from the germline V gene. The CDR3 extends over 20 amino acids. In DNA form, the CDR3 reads TGTGCCAGCAGCTTAGAAAGGCTAGCGGGAGTTAGACTCCTACGAGTCGGGCAGTACTTC. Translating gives CASSLERLAGVRLLRVGQYF.

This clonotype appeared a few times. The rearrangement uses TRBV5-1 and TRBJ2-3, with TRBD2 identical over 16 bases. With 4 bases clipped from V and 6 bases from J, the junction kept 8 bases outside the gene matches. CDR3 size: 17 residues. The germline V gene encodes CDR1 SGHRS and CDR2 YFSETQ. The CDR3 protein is CASSRGLAGGPSDTQYF. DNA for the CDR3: TGCGCCAGCAGCCGGGGACTAGCGGGAGGGCCGTCGGATACGCAGTATTTT.

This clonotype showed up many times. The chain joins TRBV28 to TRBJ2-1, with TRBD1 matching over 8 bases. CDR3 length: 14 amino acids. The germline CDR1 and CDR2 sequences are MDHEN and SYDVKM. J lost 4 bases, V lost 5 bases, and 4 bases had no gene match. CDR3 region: CASSRQGTYNEQFF. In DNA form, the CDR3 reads TGTGCCAGCAGTCGACAGGGGACATACAATGAGCAGTTCTTC.

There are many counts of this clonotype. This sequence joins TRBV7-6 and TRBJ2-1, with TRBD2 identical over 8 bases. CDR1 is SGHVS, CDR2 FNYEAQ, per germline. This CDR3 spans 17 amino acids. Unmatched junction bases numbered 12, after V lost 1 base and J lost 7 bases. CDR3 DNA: TGTGCCAGCAGCTTAGGCCTAGAAGCGGGAGTGGTGAATGAGCAGTTCTTC. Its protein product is CASSLGLEAGVVNEQFF.

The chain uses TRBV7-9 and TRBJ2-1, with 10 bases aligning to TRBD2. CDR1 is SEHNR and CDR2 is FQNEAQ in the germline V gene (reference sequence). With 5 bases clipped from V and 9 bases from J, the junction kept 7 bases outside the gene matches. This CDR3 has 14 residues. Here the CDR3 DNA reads TGTGCCAGCAGCCTGACTAGCGGGTCAAGTGAGCAGTTCTTC. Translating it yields CASSLTSGSSEQFF.

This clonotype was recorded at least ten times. Written as DNA, the CDR3 is TGTGCCAGCAGCTTTTTGGTCCTAGGGAATCAGGAGACCCAGTACTTC. It is translated as CASSFLVLGNQETQYF. The chain employs TRBV7-9 and TRBJ2-5; D is ambiguous. The CDR3 spans 16 residues. Trimming shortened V by 3 bases and J by 5 bases, and 19 bases separated the two germline ends. Germline CDR1 and CDR2: SEHNR and FQNEAQ (reference sequence). Together with reference TRBV7-9 and TRBJ2-5, the CDR3 gives the full variable domain: DTGVSQNPRHKITKRGQNVTFRCDPISEHNRLYWYRQTLGQGPEFLTYFQNEAQLEKSRLLSDRFSAERPKGSFSTLEIQRTEQGDSAMYLCASSFLVLGNQETQYFGPGTRLLVL.

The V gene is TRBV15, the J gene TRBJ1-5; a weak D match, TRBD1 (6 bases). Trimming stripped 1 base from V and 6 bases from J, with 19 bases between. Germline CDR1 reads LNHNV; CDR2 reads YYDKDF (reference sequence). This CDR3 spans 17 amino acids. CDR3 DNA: TGTGCCACCAGCAGAGCGGATGGAGGGGGGCTCGGTCAGCCCCAGCATTTT. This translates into CATSRADGGGLGQPQHF. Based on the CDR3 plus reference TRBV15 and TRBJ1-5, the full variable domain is DAMVIQNPRYQVTQFGKPVTLSCSQTLNHNVMYWYQQKSSQAPKLLFHYYDKDFNNEADTPDNFQSRRPNTSFCFLDIRSPGLGDTAMYLCATSRADGGGLGQPQHFGDGTRLSIL.

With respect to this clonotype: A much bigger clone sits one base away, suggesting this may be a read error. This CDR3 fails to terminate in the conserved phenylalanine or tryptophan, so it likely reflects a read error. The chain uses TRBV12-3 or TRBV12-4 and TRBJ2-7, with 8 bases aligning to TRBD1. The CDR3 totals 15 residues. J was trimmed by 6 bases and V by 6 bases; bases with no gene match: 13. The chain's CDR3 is CASRPPQGAGGEQYL. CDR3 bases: TGTGCCAGCAGGCCACCCCAGGGGGCTGGGGGCGAGCAGTACCTC.

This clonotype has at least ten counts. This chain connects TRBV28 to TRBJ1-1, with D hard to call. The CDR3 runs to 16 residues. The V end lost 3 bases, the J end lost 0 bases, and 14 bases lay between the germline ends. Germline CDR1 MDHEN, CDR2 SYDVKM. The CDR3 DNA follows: TGTGCCAGCAGTTTGCGGCGGGAATGGATGAACACTGAAGCTTTCTTT. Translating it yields CASSLRREWMNTEAFF.

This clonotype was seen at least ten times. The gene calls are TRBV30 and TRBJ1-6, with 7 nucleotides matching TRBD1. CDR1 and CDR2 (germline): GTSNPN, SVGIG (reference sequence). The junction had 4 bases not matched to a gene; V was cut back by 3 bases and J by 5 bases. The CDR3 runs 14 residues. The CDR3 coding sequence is TGTGCCTGGAGCGAGGGGACAGATAATTCACCCCTCCACTTT. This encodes CAWSEGTDNSPLHF. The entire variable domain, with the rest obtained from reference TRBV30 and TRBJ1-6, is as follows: SQTIHQWPATLVQPVGSPLSLECTVEGTSNPNLYWYRQAAGRGLQLLFYSVGIGQISSEVPQNLSASRPQDRQFILSSKKLLLSDSGFYLCAWSEGTDNSPLHFGNGTRLTVT.

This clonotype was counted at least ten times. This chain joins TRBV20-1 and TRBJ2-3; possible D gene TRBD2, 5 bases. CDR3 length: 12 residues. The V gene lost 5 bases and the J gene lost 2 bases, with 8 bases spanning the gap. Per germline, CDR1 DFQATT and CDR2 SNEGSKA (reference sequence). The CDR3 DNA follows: TGCAGTGCTCGGACTGACACAGATACGCAGTATTTT. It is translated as CSARTDTDTQYF.

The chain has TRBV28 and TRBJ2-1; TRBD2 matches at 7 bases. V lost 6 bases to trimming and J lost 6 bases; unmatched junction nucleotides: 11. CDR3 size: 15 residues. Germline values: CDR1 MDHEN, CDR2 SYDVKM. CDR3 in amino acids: CASSPRGGPGNEQFF. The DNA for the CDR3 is TGTGCCAGCAGCCCAAGGGGAGGGCCTGGCAATGAGCAGTTCTTC.

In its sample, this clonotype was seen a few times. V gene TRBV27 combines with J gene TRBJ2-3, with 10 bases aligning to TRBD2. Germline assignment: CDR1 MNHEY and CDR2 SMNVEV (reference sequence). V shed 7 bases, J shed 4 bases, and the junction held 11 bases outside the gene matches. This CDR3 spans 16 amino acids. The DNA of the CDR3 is TGTGCCAGCACCTCGGGTGCTAGCGGGAGTTCAGATACGCAGTATTTT. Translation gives CASTSGASGSSDTQYF.